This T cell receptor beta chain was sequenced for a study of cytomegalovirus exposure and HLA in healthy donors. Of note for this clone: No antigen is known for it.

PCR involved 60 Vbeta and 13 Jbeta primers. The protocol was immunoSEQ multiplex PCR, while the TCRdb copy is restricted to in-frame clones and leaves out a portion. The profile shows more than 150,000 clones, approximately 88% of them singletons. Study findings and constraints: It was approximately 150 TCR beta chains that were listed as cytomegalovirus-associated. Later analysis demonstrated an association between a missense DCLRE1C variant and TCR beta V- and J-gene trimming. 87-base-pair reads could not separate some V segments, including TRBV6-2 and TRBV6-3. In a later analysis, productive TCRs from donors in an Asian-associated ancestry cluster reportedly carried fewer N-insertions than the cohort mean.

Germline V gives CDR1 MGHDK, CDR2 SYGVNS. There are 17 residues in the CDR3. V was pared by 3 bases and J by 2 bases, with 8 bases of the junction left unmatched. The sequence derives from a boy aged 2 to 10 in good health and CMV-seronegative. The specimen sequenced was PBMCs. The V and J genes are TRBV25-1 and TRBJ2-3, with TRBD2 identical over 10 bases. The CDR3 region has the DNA TGTGCCAGCAGTGAGGGACCTACTAGCGGGACCACAGATACGCAGTATTTT. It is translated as CASSEGPTSGTTDTQYF.